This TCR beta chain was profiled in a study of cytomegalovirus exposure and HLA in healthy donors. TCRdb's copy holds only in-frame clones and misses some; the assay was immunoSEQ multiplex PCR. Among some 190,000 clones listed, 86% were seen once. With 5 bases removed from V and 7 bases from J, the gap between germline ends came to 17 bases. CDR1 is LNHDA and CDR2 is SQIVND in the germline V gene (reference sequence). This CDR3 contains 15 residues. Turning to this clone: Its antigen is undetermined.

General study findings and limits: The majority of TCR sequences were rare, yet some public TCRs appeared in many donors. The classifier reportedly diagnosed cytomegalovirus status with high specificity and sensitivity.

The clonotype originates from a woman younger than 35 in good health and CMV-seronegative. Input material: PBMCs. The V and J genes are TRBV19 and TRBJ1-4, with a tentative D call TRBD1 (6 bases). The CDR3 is CASSATGIRSEKLFF. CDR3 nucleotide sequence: TGTGCCAGTAGTGCCACAGGGATCCGGAGTGAAAAACTGTTTTTT.